Following are 13 T cell receptor beta chains from one sample sequenced in a study of CD8+CD57+ T cells in acquired aplastic anemia. Genomic DNA acted as the template from which TCR beta VDJ combination and CDR3 sequence profiling were carried out. TCRdb reprocessed the reads via MiXCR and lists one record per CDR3 protein. Counted here are about 170,000 distinct CDR3 sequences, 55% to 80% occurring once; the ten biggest clones make up about 48%. The specimen sequenced was sorted CD4+, CD8+, or CD8+CD57+ T cells (not recorded which) from PBMCs. Receptors originate from a human donor in good health.

CDR3 amino acids: CSAREGLTYEQYF. The CDR3 DNA reads TGCAGTGCTAGAGAGGGATTGACCTACGAGCAGTACTTC. V gene TRBV20-1 combines with J gene TRBJ2-7, with D unresolved. The germline V gene has CDR1 DFQATT and CDR2 SNEGSKA (reference sequence). Trimming took off 0 bases at V and 2 bases at J, with 8 bases between the two ends. The CDR3 loop spans 13 amino acids.

This rearrangement joins TRBV2 to TRBJ2-1; TRBD2 matches 12 bases. Germline assignment: CDR1 SNHLY and CDR2 FYNNEI. V was clipped by 4 bases and J by 9 bases; unmatched bases: 7. The CDR3 sequence is 15 residues long. CDR3 in amino acids: CASSGPSGRGGEQFF. CDR3 coding DNA: TGTGCCAGCAGTGGGCCTAGCGGGAGGGGGGGTGAGCAGTTCTTC.

The V and J genes are TRBV9 and TRBJ2-3; 8 bases map to TRBD2. CDR3 size: 16 residues. The J segment lost 4 bases and the V segment lost 0 bases, leaving 7 bases of the junction unmatched. Germline values: CDR1 SGDLS, CDR2 YYNGEE. The CDR3 sequence is CASSVAVAGTSDTQYF. In DNA, the CDR3 is TGTGCCAGCAGCGTAGCGGTAGCGGGGACCTCAGATACGCAGTATTTT.

Written as DNA, the CDR3 is TGTGCCAGCAGCTCAGGTTCGTCAGGGATTATCACTGAAGCTTTCTTT. Translated, it gives CASSSGSSGIITEAFF. V gene TRBV7-8 combines with J gene TRBJ1-1; tentative D call: TRBD1 (5 bases). V lost 4 bases to trimming and J lost 4 bases, with 19 bases between them. CDR3 length: 16 residues. The germline V gene encodes CDR1 SGHVS and CDR2 FQNEAQ.

There are many counts of this clonotype. This sequence joins TRBV9 and TRBJ2-3, with D unclear. Germline assignment: CDR1 SGDLS and CDR2 YYNGEE. Trimming took off 0 bases at V and 0 bases at J, with 2 bases between the two ends. This CDR3 comprises 13 residues. CDR3 bases: TGTGCCAGCAGCGTAGTTAGCACAGATACGCAGTATTTT. It translates to CASSVVSTDTQYF.

The CDR3 coding sequence is TGTGCCAGTAGTATAAGTGGGGCGCATGGCTACACCTTC. It is translated as CASSISGAHGYTF. This chain links TRBV19 with TRBJ1-2; weak D call: TRBD1 (5 bases). Germline V gene data show CDR1 as LNHDA and CDR2 as SQIVND (reference sequence). The CDR3 has 13 residues. The ends were cut back, 2 bases at V and 6 bases at J, with 10 bases in the middle.

This chain links TRBV7-6 with TRBJ2-5, with D possibly called TRBD1 or TRBD2 (7 bases each). TRBJ2-7 explains the end of the DNA better; the J call may be wrong. Germline loops: CDR1 SGHVS, CDR2 FNYEAQ. This CDR3 has 14 amino acids. The CDR3 loop is CASNWAGGVYEQYF. DNA of the CDR3: TGTGCCAGCAACTGGGCAGGGGGGGTATACGAGCAGTACTTC.

Many counts were recorded for this clonotype. The chain joins TRBV10-3 to TRBJ2-5; D is possibly TRBD2 (7 bases). Germline CDR1 is ENHRY and CDR2 is SYGVKD. V was cut by 0 bases and J by 5 bases, with 13 bases left in between. The CDR3 is 15 residues long. The CDR3 loop reads CAISESGGGDETQYF. CDR3 DNA: TGTGCCATCAGTGAGTCGGGAGGGGGTGACGAGACCCAGTACTTC.

The V gene is TRBV20-1, the J gene TRBJ2-1; D is uncertain. Trimming took off 5 bases at V and 6 bases at J, with 14 bases between the two ends. The germline CDR1 and CDR2 sequences are DFQATT and SNEGSKA (reference sequence). The CDR3 runs to 13 residues. CDR3 DNA: TGCAGTGCTCCTCGTGATGTCCCCAATGAGCAGTTCTTC. It encodes CSAPRDVPNEQFF.

This clonotype was observed at least ten times. The chain joins TRBV24-1 to TRBJ2-1; D is unclear. There are 13 residues in the CDR3. The germline gives CDR1 KGHDR, CDR2 SFDVKD. The V end was cut by 4 bases, the J end by 6 bases, with 9 bases between. Written as DNA, the CDR3 is TGTGCCACCAGTGACCCATGGAGCAATGAGCAGTTCTTC. Translation gives CATSDPWSNEQFF.

This clonotype was seen ten or more times. The rearrangement uses TRBV4-3 and TRBJ1-5; D gene ambiguous. V was pared by 0 bases and J by 6 bases, with 12 bases between. Germline V gene sequence: CDR1 LGHNA, CDR2 YSLEER. CDR3 length: 15 amino acids. The CDR3 here is CASSQDQGVSQPQHF. CDR3 nucleotide sequence: TGCGCCAGCAGCCAAGATCAAGGAGTTTCTCAGCCCCAGCATTTT.

This clonotype appeared many times. The V and J genes are TRBV2 and TRBJ1-2; TRBD1 is a possible D gene (5 bases). Between the trimmed V and J ends, which lost 6 bases and 0 bases, there was a span of 8 bases. Germline V gene lookup returns CDR1 SNHLY and CDR2 FYNNEI. The CDR3 runs 13 residues. The CDR3 protein is CASRGGSNYGYTF. The DNA for the CDR3 is TGTGCCAGCAGGGGGGGGTCTAACTATGGCTACACCTTC. The whole variable domain, remainder taken from reference TRBV2 and TRBJ1-2, is EPEVTQTPSHQVTQMGQEVILRCVPISNHLYFYWYRQILGQKVEFLVSFYNNEISEKSEIFDDQFSVERPDGSNFTLKIRSTKLEDSAMYFCASRGGSNYGYTFGSGTRLTVV.

This clonotype came up many times. The rearrangement joins TRBV5-1 to TRBJ2-1; 11 nucleotides match TRBD1. J gave up 4 bases and V 2 bases, and 2 bases lay outside the gene matches. The CDR3 runs to 15 residues. Germline values: CDR1 SGHRS, CDR2 YFSETQ. The CDR3 nucleotides are TGCGCCAGCAGCTTCCGGGACAGGGGGTACAATGAGCAGTTCTTC. Its protein is CASSFRDRGYNEQFF.